A single sample is the source of the 4 T cell receptor beta chains below, sequenced in a study of blood T cell repertoires in COVID-19. Assay: immunoSEQ multiplex PCR; the TCRdb copy retains only in-frame clones and omits some. The table includes some 96,000 clones, 80% detected once. Sequenced material: peripheral blood. The source of these receptors is a man aged 70 or older with active or convalescent COVID-19.

The chain links TRBV28 to TRBJ2-3; D remains ambiguous. The CDR3 has 14 amino acids. CDR1 and CDR2 (germline): MDHEN, SYDVKM. Trimming removed 4 bases at V and 4 bases at J, with 12 bases between. The CDR3 region is CASSSTPQADTQYF. The CDR3 DNA reads TGTGCCAGCAGTTCCACCCCCCAGGCAGATACGCAGTATTTT.

The chain couples TRBV3-1 (or the pseudogene TRBV3-2) to TRBJ1-4; 9 bases agree with TRBD1. The CDR3 consists of 17 residues. The germline gives CDR1 LGHDT, CDR2 YNNKEL (reference sequence). The V segment lost 2 bases and the J segment 3 bases; nucleotides outside the gene matches: 7. CDR3 DNA sequence: TGTGCCAGCAGCCAAAGGACAGGGGATGGTCCTAATGAAAAACTGTTTTTT. It translates to CASSQRTGDGPNEKLFF.

The genes are TRBV2 and TRBJ2-5; TRBD1 is a possible D gene (7 bases). Germline V gene data show CDR1 as SNHLY and CDR2 as FYNNEI. This CDR3 spans 15 amino acids. The V end lost 4 bases, the J end lost 4 bases, and 16 bases lay between the germline ends. The CDR3 spells CASSVAGGKTETQYF. The CDR3 coding sequence is TGTGCCAGCAGTGTGGCAGGGGGGAAGACAGAGACCCAGTACTTC.

V and J are TRBV4-3 and TRBJ2-5, with TRBD1 identical over 7 bases. The CDR3 length is 14 residues. In germline, CDR1 is LGHNA, CDR2 YSLEER. V lost 3 bases to trimming and J lost 4 bases; unmatched junction nucleotides: 5. The CDR3 nucleotides read TGCGCCAGCAGCCATGGGACAGCCCGAGAGACCCAGTACTTC. It specifies CASSHGTARETQYF.